These 5 T cell receptor beta chains were all obtained from the same sample, sequenced in a study of CD8+ T cells in alopecia areata. Isolated RNA was reverse transcribed into cDNA used as the sequencing template. Method: immunoSEQ multiplex PCR; TCRdb's copy keeps in-frame clones and lacks some. The table has tens of thousands of clones, about 30% seen once. Treatment in this sample: oral pan-JAK inhibitor, 5-10 mg twice daily. The sample consisted of CD8+ T cells sorted from blood, taken at week 4, from a patient treated with tofacitinib. Receptor source: a human donor with alopecia areata.

Only a few counts were recorded for this clone. V is TRBV29-1 and J is TRBJ1-2; 8 positions match TRBD1. CDR1 is SQVTM and CDR2 is ANQGSEA in the germline V gene. CDR3 size: 13 residues. The junction had 6 bases not matched to a gene; V was cut back by 7 bases and J by 2 bases. CDR3 sequence (DNA): TGCAGCGCCGATCCAGGGGGCAACTATGGCTACACCTTC. It encodes CSADPGGNYGYTF.

Only a few counts were recorded for this clone. This chain connects TRBV14 to TRBJ2-7; D is ambiguous. The CDR3 covers 13 residues. V was shortened by 7 bases and J by 3 bases, with 13 bases between the two germline ends. CDR1 is SGHDN and CDR2 is FVKESK in the germline V gene. In DNA form, the CDR3 reads TGTGCCAGCAAGGCTTCAGAAAGCTACGAGCAGTACTTC. Translation gives CASKASESYEQYF.

J is TRBJ2-7 and V is TRBV9, with TRBD1 matching over 7 bases. The J segment lost 1 base and the V segment lost 2 bases, leaving 9 bases of the junction unmatched. The CDR3 consists of 16 residues. The germline V gene has CDR1 SGDLS and CDR2 YYNGEE. CDR3 sequence (DNA): TGTGCCAGCAGCGTTGACGAGGGGGCCGCGTCCTACGAGCAGTACTTC. It encodes CASSVDEGAASYEQYF.

This clone has just a few counts. This chain connects TRBV30 to TRBJ1-2; no clear D. V was cut by 3 bases and J by 7 bases, with 15 bases left in between. This CDR3 region has 13 residues. The germline V gene has CDR1 GTSNPN and CDR2 SVGIG (reference sequence). The CDR3 DNA sequence: TGTGCCTGGAGCCGGGCCGGGGAGGCTGGCTACACCTTC. Protein sequence: CAWSRAGEAGYTF.

This clone came up many times. The gene calls are TRBV13 and TRBJ2-1; 9 bases are a match to TRBD1. The CDR3 runs to 15 residues. After removal of 6 bases from V and 7 bases from J, the junction contained 10 bases not matched to a gene. Germline-derived CDR1 and CDR2 are PRHDT and FYEKMQ (reference sequence). As DNA, the CDR3 is TGTGCCAGCAGACCGGGGGACAGGGTCAAAAATGAGCAGTTCTTC. Encoded protein: CASRPGDRVKNEQFF.